What follows are 13 T cell receptor beta chains derived from one specimen sequenced in a study of blood T cells in healthy people across ages. For the second PCR, which ran for about 6 to 11 cycles, a sample-barcoded 5' primer and a J-beta primer mix were used. TCRdb used MiXCR to reprocess the 5' RACE reads, holding one entry per CDR3 protein. The sample records about 1.7 million distinct CDR3 sequences, 28% being singletons. Sequencing was performed on blood. The receptor set was obtained from a woman aged 25 to 39 in good health.

This clonotype has at least ten counts. The chain couples TRBV12-3 or TRBV12-4 to TRBJ2-5; D is perhaps TRBD2 (5 bases). The CDR3 runs to 15 residues. V shed 6 bases and J shed 0 bases, with 14 bases lying between them. The DNA of the CDR3 is TGTGCCAGCAGGAAGACTACCTCGTACCAAGAGACCCAGTACTTC. Translating gives CASRKTTSYQETQYF.

This chain links TRBV20-1 with TRBJ2-2; the D gene is possibly TRBD1 (6 bases). Looked up from germline, CDR1 is DFQATT and CDR2 is SNEGSKA (reference sequence). This CDR3 is built from 15 residues. The V end was cut by 1 base, the J end by 0 bases, with 9 bases between. CDR3: CSARGGQTNTGELFF. The CDR3 region has the DNA TGCAGTGCTAGAGGAGGACAGACGAACACCGGGGAGCTGTTTTTT.

This clonotype appeared many times. The chain employs TRBV10-2 and TRBJ2-7; D not resolved. Germline values: CDR1 WSHSY, CDR2 SAAADI. This CDR3 has 13 amino acids. The V end lost 3 bases, the J end lost 6 bases, and 12 bases lay between the germline ends. CDR3 sequence reads: CASSDPPMGEQYF. In DNA form, the CDR3 reads TGCGCCAGCAGTGACCCACCCATGGGCGAGCAGTACTTC.

This clonotype was detected a few times. This chain connects TRBV6-5 to TRBJ1-1, with D perhaps matching TRBD1 (5 bases). Germline V gene sequence: CDR1 MNHEY, CDR2 SVGAGI. V dropped 4 bases and J dropped 4 bases, with 19 bases sitting between them. The CDR3 is 16 residues long. The CDR3 sequence is CASSFSQGRWSTEAFF. Here the CDR3 DNA reads TGTGCCAGCAGTTTTTCGCAGGGACGGTGGAGCACTGAAGCTTTCTTT.

The rearrangement uses TRBV7-9 and TRBJ2-7, with 7 bases aligning to TRBD1. The CDR3 spans 15 residues. J lost 2 bases, V lost 1 base, and 5 bases had no gene match. The V gene's germline CDR1 is SEHNR and CDR2 FQNEAQ (reference sequence). The DNA for the CDR3 is TGTGCCAGCAGCTTAGTGGGACAGTTTACCTACGAGCAGTACTTC. It encodes CASSLVGQFTYEQYF.

Many counts were recorded for this clonotype. The rearrangement joins TRBV14 to TRBJ2-3; 7 bases agree with TRBD2. CDR1 is SGHDN and CDR2 is FVKESK in the germline V gene. The CDR3 extends over 14 amino acids. V lost 5 bases to trimming and J lost 2 bases; unmatched junction nucleotides: 4. CDR3 residues: CASSYGTTTDTQYF. The CDR3 coding sequence is TGTGCCAGCAGCTACGGGACTACCACAGATACGCAGTATTTT. Supplemented by reference TRBV14 and TRBJ2-3, the full variable domain reads EAGVTQFPSHSVIEKGQTVTLRCDPISGHDNLYWYRRVMGKEIKFLLHFVKESKQDESGMPNNRFLAERTGGTYSTLKVQPAELEDSGVYFCASSYGTTTDTQYFGPGTRLTVL.

This chain joins TRBV3-1 and TRBJ2-3, with no clear D. The germline CDR1 and CDR2 sequences are LGHDT and YNNKEL (reference sequence). V dropped 0 bases and J dropped 2 bases, with 9 bases sitting between them. The CDR3 is 15 amino acids. This CDR3 reads CASSQDRTVTDTQYF. CDR3 nucleotide sequence: TGTGCCAGCAGCCAAGACAGGACGGTCACAGATACGCAGTATTTT.

This clonotype was seen more than once but under ten times. The chain employs TRBV30 and TRBJ2-7, with D perhaps TRBD1 or TRBD2 (5 bases each). The V gene lost 3 bases and the J gene lost 0 bases, with 15 bases spanning the gap. From germline, CDR1 is GTSNPN and CDR2 SVGIG (reference sequence). The CDR3 runs to 15 residues. The CDR3 protein is CAWRRGGGRSYEQYF. The CDR3 region has the DNA TGTGCCTGGAGGAGGGGCGGCGGTCGCTCCTACGAGCAGTACTTC.

A note on this clonotype: A far larger clone differs by one base, so this is likely a read error. In DNA, the CDR3 is TGTGCCAGCAGCCCGACAGGGGCCAAAAGCATTCAGTACTTC. It specifies CASSPTGAKSIQYF. V is TRBV28 and J is TRBJ2-4, with TRBD1 matching 8 bases. From germline, CDR1 is MDHEN and CDR2 SYDVKM. This CDR3 has 14 residues.

This clonotype was seen a few times. This chain joins TRBV29-1 and TRBJ1-1; D may be TRBD1 (5 bases). The CDR3 loop spans 11 amino acids. Germline values: CDR1 SQVTM, CDR2 ANQGSEA. V lost 4 bases and J 7 bases, leaving 10 bases between the germline ends. The CDR3 is CSVGGDVEAFF. CDR3 DNA sequence: TGCAGCGTTGGGGGGGACGTTGAAGCTTTCTTT.

This clonotype was detected a few times. The rearrangement joins TRBV10-2 to TRBJ2-1, with 9 bases identical to TRBD2. CDR1 is WSHSY, CDR2 SAAADI, per germline. V shed 6 bases and J 7 bases; nucleotides not matched to a gene: 7. This CDR3 has 14 amino acids. The CDR3 region has the DNA TGCGCCAGCAGGCGGGAGGGCCAGCGGAATGAGCAGTTCTTC. Its translation: CASRREGQRNEQFF.

To note about this clonotype: A much larger clone lies one base from this, so it may be a read error. The gene calls are TRBV20-1 and TRBJ2-7; the match to TRBD2 covers 7 bases. CDR1 and CDR2 from the germline V gene are DFQATT and SNEGSKA (reference sequence). The CDR3 covers 14 residues. The CDR3 loop reads CSAGDASGDYEQYF. The CDR3 DNA reads as TGCAGTGCTGGAGATGCTAGCGGAGATTACGAGCAGTACTTC.

There are many counts of this clonotype. The chain joins TRBV5-1 to TRBJ2-5; 8 positions agree with TRBD1. Unmatched junction bases numbered 6, after V lost 5 bases and J lost 3 bases. CDR1 SGHRS and CDR2 YFSETQ come from the germline V gene. The CDR3 consists of 14 residues. CDR3 sequence (DNA): TGCGCCAGCAGACAGACAGGGGCCGAAGAGACCCAGTACTTC. Amino acids: CASRQTGAEETQYF.